The subject of this entry is one TCR beta chain. The data were taken from a study of T cell responses to AZD1222 COVID-19 vaccine. There are 16 residues in the CDR3. Unmatched junction bases numbered 2, after V lost 0 bases and J lost 0 bases. Germline CDR1 and CDR2: MNHEY and SVGEGT. TCRdb's table, derived via immunoSEQ multiplex PCR, lists solely in-frame clones and lacks some. The sample includes 150,000 or so clones, 90% to 95% seen only once; the top ten take 5%. The clonotype was recovered from an adult in good health. The material was peripheral blood, obtained on day 0 of AZD1222 vaccination. The chain joins TRBV6-2 or TRBV6-3 to TRBJ2-1; 7 bases line up with TRBD2. This CDR3 is CASSYSRGSSYNEQFF. DNA of the CDR3: TGTGCCAGCAGTTACTCGCGGGGGAGCTCCTACAATGAGCAGTTCTTC.